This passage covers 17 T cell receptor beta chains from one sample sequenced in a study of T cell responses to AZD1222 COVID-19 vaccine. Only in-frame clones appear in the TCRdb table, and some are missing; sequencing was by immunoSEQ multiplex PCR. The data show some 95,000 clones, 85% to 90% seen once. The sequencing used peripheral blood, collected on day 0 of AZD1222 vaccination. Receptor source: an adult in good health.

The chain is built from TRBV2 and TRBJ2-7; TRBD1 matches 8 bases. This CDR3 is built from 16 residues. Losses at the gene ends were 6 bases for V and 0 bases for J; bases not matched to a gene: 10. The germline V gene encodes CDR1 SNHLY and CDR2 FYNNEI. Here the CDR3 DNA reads TGTGCCAGCAGGGGATCTTGGACAGGGACCTCCTACGAGCAGTACTTC. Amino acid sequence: CASRGSWTGTSYEQYF.

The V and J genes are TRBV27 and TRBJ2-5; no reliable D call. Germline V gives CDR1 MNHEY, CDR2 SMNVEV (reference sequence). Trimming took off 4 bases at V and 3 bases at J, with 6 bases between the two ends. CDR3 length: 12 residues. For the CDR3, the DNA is TGTGCCAGCAGTTCGAACAAAGAGACCCAGTACTTC. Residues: CASSSNKETQYF.

CDR3: CASSQDFQDTATNEKLFF. The DNA of the CDR3 is TGCGCCAGCAGCCAAGATTTCCAGGATACTGCAACTAATGAAAAACTGTTTTTT. The chain has TRBV4-1 and TRBJ1-4; D unclear. The CDR3 runs to 18 residues. Germline V gene data show CDR1 as MGHRA and CDR2 as YSYEKL. V was clipped by 0 bases and J by 0 bases, with 14 bases between them.

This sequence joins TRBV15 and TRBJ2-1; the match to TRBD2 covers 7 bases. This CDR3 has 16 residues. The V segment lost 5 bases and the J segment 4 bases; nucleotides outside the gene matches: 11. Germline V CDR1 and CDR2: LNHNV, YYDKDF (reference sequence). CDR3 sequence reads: CATSGFGGGAYNEQFF. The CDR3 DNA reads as TGTGCCACCAGCGGTTTTGGGGGGGGAGCGTACAATGAGCAGTTCTTC. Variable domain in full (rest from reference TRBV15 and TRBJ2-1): DAMVIQNPRYQVTQFGKPVTLSCSQTLNHNVMYWYQQKSSQAPKLLFHYYDKDFNNEADTPDNFQSRRPNTSFCFLDIRSPGLGDTAMYLCATSGFGGGAYNEQFFGPGTRLTVL.

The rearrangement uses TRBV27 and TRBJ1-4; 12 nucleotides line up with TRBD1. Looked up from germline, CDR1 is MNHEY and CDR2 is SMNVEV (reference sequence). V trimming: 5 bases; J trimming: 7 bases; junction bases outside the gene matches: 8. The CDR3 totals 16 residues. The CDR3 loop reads CASSPGTGGWGEKLFF. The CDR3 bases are TGTGCCAGCAGTCCCGGGACAGGGGGCTGGGGTGAAAAACTGTTTTTT. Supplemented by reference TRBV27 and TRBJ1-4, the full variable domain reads EAQVTQNPRYLITVTGKKLTVTCSQNMNHEYMSWYRQDPGLGLRQIYYSMNVEVTDKGDVPEGYKVSRKEKRNFPLILESPSPNQTSLYFCASSPGTGGWGEKLFFGSGTQLSVL.

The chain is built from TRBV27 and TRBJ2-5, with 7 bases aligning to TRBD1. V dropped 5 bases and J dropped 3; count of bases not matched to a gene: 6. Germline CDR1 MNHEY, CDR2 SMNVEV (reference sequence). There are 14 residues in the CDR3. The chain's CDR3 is CASSVTGAEETQYF. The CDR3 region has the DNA TGTGCCAGCAGTGTAACAGGGGCCGAAGAGACCCAGTACTTC.

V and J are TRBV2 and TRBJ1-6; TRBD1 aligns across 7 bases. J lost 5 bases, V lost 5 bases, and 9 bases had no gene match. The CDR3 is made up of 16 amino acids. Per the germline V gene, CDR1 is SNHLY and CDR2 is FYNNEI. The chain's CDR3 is CASSPIPGQHNSPLHF. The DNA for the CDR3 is TGTGCCAGCAGTCCTATTCCGGGACAGCATAATTCACCCCTCCACTTT.

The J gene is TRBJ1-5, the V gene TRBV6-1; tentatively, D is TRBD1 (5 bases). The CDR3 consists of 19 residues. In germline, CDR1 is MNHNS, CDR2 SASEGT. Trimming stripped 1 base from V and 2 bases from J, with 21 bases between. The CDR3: CASSEVYLGEGFRNQPQHF. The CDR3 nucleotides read TGTGCCAGCAGTGAAGTCTATTTGGGGGAAGGTTTTCGCAATCAGCCCCAGCATTTT.

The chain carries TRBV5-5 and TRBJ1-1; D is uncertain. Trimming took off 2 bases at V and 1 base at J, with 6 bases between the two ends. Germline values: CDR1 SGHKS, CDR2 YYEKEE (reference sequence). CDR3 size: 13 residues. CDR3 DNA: TGTGCCAGCAGCTTAGGCCGGAACACTGAAGCTTTCTTT. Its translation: CASSLGRNTEAFF.

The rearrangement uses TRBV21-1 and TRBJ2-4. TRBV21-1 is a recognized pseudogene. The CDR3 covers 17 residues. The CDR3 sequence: CASSTSTTDLAKNIQYF. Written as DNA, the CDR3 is TGTGCCAGCAGCACGTCAACAACCGACCTAGCCAAAAACATTCAGTACTTC.

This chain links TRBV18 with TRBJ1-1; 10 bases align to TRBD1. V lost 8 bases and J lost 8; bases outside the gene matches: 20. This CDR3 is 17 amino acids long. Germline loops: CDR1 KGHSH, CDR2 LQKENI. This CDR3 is CASGGPPGTGVIIEAFF. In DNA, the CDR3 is TGTGCCAGCGGTGGACCCCCGGGGACAGGGGTAATTATCGAAGCTTTCTTT.

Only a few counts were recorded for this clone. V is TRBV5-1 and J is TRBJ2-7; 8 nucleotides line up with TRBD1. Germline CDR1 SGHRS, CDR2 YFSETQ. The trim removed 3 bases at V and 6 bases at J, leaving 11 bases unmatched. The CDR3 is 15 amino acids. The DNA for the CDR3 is TGCGCCAGCAGCTCCATCGGACAGGGCTGGGGCGAGCAGTACTTC. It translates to CASSSIGQGWGEQYF.

CDR3 region: CATSRLGGEQYF. The CDR3 nucleotides are TGTGCCACCAGCAGACTAGGGGGCGAGCAGTACTTC. The chain couples TRBV15 to TRBJ2-7, with D possibly being TRBD1 (6 bases). There are 12 residues in the CDR3. Germline loops: CDR1 LNHNV, CDR2 YYDKDF (reference sequence). V lost 2 bases and J 6 bases, leaving 8 bases between the germline ends.

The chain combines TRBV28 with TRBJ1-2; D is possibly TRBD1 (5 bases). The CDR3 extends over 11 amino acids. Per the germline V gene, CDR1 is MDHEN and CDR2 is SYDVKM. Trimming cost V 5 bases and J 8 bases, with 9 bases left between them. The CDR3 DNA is TGTGCCAGCAGTAGGGGCCGAGGCTACACCTTC. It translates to CASSRGRGYTF.

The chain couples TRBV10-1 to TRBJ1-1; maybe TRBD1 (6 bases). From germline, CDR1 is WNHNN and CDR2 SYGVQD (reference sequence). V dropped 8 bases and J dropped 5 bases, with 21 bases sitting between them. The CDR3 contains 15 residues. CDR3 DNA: TGCGCCAGCGCTGAGGGGAGGGGGGGAGGAACTGAAGCTTTCTTT. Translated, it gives CASAEGRGGGTEAFF.

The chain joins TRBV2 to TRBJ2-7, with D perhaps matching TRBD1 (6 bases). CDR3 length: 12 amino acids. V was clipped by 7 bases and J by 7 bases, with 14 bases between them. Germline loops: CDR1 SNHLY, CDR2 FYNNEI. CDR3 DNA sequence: TGTGCCAGCATCGAACAGGGTTTTGAGCAGTACTTC. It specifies CASIEQGFEQYF. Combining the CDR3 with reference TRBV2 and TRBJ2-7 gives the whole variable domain EPEVTQTPSHQVTQMGQEVILRCVPISNHLYFYWYRQILGQKVEFLVSFYNNEISEKSEIFDDQFSVERPDGSNFTLKIRSTKLEDSAMYFCASIEQGFEQYFGPGTRLTVT.

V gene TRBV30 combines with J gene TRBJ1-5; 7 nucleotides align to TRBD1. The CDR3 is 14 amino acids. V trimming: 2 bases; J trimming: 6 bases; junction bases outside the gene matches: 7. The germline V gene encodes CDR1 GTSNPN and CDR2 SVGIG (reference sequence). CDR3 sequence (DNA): TGTGCCTGGAGTCGACAGGGAGGGATTCAGCCCCAGCATTTT. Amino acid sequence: CAWSRQGGIQPQHF. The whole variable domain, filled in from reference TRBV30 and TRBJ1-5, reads SQTIHQWPATLVQPVGSPLSLECTVEGTSNPNLYWYRQAAGRGLQLLFYSVGIGQISSEVPQNLSASRPQDRQFILSSKKLLLSDSGFYLCAWSRQGGIQPQHFGDGTRLSIL.